This TCR beta chain was retrieved from a study of T cells after yellow fever vaccination. Trimming stripped 4 bases from V and 8 bases from J, with 14 bases between. The CDR3 is 13 amino acids. From germline, CDR1 is MNHEY and CDR2 SVGAGI. TCRdb called the 5' RACE reads again in MiXCR, with one record for every CDR3 protein. There are some 120,000 distinct CDR3 sequences in the sample; roughly 15% occur only once, and approximately 39% lies in the top ten. Turning to this clonotype: The antigen is unknown.

General study results and limits: Though weaker, the secondary response peaked faster, on day 5 versus 15.

The chain joins TRBV6-5 to TRBJ1-1, with a weak D call TRBD1 (5 bases). This TCR was recovered from a man between 18 and 29 years old who received the YFV17D yellow fever vaccine. The input for sequencing was CD8+ T cells sorted from PBMCs, taken 5 days after the yellow fever booster vaccination. The CDR3: CASSWGPAGEAFF. CDR3 nucleotides: TGTGCCAGCAGTTGGGGCCCGGCGGGAGAAGCTTTCTTT.